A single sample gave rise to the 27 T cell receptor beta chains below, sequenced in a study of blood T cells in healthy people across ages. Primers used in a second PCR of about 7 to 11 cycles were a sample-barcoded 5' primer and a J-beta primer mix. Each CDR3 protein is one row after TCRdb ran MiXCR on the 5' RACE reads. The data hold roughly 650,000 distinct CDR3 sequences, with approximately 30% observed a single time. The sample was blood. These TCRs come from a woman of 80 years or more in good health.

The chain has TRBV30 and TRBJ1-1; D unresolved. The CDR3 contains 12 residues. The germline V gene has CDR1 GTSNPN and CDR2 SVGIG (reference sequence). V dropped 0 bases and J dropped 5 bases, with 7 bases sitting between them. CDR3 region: CAWSVLLTEAFF. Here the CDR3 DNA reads TGTGCCTGGAGTGTACTTCTGACTGAAGCTTTCTTT.

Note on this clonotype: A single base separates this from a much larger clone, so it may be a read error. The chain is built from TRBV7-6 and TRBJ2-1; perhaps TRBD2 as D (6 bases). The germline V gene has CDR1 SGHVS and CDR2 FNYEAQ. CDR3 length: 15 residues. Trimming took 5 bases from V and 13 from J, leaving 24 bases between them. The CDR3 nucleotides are TGTGCCAGCAGCCTAAAGGAGGGTTCTTGGGAGACCCAGTTCTTC. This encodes CASSLKEGSWETQFF. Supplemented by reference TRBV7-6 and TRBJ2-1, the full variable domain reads GAGVSQSPRYKVTKRGQDVALRCDPISGHVSLYWYRQALGQGPEFLTYFNYEAQQDKSGLPNDRFSAERPEGSISTLTIQRTEQRDSAMYRCASSLKEGSWETQFFGPGTRLTVL.

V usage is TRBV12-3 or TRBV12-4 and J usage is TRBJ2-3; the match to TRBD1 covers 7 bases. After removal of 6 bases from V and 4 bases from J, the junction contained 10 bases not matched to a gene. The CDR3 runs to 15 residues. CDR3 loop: CASSQRQGGADTQYF. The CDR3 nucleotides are TGTGCCAGCAGCCAGAGACAGGGTGGAGCAGATACGCAGTATTTT.

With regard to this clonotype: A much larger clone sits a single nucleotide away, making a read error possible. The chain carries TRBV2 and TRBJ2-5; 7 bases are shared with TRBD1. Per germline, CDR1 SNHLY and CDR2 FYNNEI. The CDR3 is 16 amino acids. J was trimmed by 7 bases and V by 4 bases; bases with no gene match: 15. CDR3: CASSGNRGGAYGTQYF. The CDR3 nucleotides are TGTGCCAGCAGTGGGAACCGAGGGGGCGCCTACGGGACCCAGTACTTC.

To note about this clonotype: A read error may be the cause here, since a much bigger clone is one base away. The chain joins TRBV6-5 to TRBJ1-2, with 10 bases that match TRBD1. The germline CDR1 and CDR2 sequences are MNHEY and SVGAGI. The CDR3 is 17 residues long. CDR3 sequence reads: CARSYSTPGQGSYGYTF. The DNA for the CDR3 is TGTGCCCGCAGTTACTCTACTCCGGGACAGGGGAGCTATGGCTACACCTTC.

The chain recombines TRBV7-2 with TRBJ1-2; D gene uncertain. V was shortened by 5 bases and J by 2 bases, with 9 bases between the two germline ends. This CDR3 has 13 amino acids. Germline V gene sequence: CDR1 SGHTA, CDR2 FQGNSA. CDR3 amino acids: CASSHGVNYGYTF. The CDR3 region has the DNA TGTGCCAGCAGCCACGGGGTAAACTATGGCTACACCTTC.

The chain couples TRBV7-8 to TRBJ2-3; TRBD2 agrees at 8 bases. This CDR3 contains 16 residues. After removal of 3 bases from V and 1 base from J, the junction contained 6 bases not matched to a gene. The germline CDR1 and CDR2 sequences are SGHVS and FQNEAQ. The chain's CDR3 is CASSFLLAEGTDTQYF. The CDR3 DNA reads TGTGCCAGCAGCTTCTTACTAGCGGAGGGCACAGATACGCAGTATTTT.

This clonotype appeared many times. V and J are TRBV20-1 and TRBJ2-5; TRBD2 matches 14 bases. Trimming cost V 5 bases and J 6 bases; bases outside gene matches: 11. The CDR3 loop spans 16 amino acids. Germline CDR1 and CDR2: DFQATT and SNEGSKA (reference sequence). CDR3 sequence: CSAQRTSGGPGKTQYF. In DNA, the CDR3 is TGCAGTGCTCAAAGGACTAGCGGGGGGCCCGGGAAGACCCAGTACTTC.

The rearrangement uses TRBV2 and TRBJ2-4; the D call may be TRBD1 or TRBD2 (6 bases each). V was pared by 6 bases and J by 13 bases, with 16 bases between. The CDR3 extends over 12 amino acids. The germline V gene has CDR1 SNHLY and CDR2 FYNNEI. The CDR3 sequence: CASRGGSYGQYF. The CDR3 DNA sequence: TGTGCCAGCAGGGGGGGCTCCTACGGGCAGTACTTC.

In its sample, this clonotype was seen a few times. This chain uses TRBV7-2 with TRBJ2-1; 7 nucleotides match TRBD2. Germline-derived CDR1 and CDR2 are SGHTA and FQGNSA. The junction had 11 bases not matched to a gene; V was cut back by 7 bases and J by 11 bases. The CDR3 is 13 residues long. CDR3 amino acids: CASTLSTTSKQFF. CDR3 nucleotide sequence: TGTGCCAGCACCCTATCAACGACTAGCAAGCAGTTCTTC. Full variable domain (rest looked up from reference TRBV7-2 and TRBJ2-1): GAGVSQSPSNKVTEKGKDVELRCDPISGHTALYWYRQSLGQGLEFLIYFQGNSAPDKSGLPSDRFSAERTGGSVSTLTIQRTQQEDSAVYLCASTLSTTSKQFFGPGTRLTVL.

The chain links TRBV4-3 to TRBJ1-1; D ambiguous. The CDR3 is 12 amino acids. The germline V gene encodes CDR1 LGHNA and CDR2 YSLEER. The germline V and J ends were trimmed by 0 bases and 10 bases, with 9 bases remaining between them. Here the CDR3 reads CASSQDRRRAFF. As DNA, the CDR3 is TGCGCCAGCAGCCAAGATCGTCGGAGAGCTTTCTTT.

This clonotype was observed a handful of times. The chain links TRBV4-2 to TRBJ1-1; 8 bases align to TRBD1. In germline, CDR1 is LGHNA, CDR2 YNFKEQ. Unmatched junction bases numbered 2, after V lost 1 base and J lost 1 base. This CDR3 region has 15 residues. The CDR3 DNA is TGTGCCAGCAGCCAAGTTGGACAGGGGAACACTGAAGCTTTCTTT. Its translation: CASSQVGQGNTEAFF.

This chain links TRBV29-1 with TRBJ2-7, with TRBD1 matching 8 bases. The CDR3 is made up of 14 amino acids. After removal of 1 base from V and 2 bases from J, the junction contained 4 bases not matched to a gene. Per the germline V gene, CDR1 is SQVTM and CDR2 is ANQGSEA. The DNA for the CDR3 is TGCAGCGTTGAAGGTGGACAGGGAGCCTACGAGCAGTACTTC. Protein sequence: CSVEGGQGAYEQYF.

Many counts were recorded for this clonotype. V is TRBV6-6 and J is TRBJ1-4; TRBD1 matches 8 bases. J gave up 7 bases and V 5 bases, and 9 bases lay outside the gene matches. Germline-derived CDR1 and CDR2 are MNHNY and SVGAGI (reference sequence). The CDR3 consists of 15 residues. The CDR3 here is CASSDRGQGGEKLFF. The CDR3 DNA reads TGTGCCAGCAGTGACCGCGGACAGGGAGGTGAAAAACTGTTTTTT.

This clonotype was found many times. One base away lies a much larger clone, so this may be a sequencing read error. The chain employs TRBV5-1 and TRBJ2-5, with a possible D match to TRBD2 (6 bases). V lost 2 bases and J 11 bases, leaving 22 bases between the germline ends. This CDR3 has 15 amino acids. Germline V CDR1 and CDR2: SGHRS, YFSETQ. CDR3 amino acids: CASSFSTGVANEQYF. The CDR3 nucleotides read TGCGCCAGCAGCTTCTCAACGGGGGTGGCCAATGAGCAGTACTTC.

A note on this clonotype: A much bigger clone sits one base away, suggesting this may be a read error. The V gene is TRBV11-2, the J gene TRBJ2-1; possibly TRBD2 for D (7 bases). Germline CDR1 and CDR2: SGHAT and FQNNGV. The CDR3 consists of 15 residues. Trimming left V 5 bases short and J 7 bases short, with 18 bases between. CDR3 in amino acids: CASSPQRGEGNEQFF. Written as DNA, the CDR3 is TGTGCCAGCAGCCCACAAAGGGGGGAGGGGAATGAGCAGTTCTTC.

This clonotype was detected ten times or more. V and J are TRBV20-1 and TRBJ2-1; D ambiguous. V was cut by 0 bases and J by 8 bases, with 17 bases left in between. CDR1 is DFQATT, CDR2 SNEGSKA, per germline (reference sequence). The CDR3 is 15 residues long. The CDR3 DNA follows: TGCAGTGCTAGAGATTTAGCTAACCCTAACGATGAGCAGTTCTTC. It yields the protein CSARDLANPNDEQFF.

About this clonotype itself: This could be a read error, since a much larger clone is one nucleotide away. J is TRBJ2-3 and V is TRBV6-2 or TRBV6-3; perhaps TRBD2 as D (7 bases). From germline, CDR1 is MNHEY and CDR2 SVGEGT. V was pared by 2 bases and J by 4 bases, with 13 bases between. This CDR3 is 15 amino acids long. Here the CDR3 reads CASSYLGGTSDTQYF. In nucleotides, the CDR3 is TGTGCCAGCAGTTACCTCGGGGGGACATCAGATACGCAGTATTTT.

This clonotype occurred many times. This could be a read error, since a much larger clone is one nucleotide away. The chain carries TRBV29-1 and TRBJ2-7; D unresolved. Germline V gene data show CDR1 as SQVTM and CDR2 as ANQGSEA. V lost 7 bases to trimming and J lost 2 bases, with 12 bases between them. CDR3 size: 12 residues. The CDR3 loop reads CSGRDGAYEQYF. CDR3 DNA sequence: TGCAGCGGTCGTGACGGAGCCTACGAGCAGTACTTC.

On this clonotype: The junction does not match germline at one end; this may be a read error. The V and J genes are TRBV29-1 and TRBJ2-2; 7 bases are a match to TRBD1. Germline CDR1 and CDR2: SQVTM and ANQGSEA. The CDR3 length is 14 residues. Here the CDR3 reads CSVMRQGHPGERFF. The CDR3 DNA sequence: TGCAGCGTTATGCGACAGGGACATCCCGGGGAGCGGTTTTTT.

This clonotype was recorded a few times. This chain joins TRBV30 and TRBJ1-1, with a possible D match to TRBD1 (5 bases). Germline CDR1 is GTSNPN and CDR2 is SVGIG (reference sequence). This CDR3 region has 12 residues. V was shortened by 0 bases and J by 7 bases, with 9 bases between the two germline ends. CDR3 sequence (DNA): TGTGCCTGGAGTGTACAAGGGGATGAAGCTTTCTTT. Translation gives CAWSVQGDEAFF.

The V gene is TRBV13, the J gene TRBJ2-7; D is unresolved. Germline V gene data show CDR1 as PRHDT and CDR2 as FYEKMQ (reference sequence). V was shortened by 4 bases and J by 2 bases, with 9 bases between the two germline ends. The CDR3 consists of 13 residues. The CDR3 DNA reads TGTGCCAGCAGCTCACACACCACCTACGAGCAGTACTTC. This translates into CASSSHTTYEQYF.

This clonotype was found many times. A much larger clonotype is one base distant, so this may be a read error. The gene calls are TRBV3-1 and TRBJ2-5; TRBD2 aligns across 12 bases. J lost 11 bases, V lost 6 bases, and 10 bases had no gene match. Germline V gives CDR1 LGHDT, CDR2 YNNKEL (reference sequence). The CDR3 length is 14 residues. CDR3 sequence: CASSWTSGDNEQYF. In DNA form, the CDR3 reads TGTGCCAGCAGTTGGACTAGCGGGGACAATGAGCAGTACTTC.

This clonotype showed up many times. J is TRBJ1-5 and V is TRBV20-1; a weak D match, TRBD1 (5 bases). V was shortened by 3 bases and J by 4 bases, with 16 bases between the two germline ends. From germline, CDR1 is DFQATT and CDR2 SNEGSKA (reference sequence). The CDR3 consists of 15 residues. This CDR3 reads CSARLEPGWNQPQHF. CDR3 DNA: TGCAGTGCTAGGCTAGAGCCAGGGTGGAATCAGCCCCAGCATTTT.

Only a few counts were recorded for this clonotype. CDR3 in DNA: TGCAGCGTCTTCCCCGGACGGAACACTGAAGCTTTCTTT. As protein: CSVFPGRNTEAFF. The gene calls are TRBV29-1 and TRBJ1-1, with D uncertain. Germline V gene data show CDR1 as SQVTM and CDR2 as ANQGSEA. The CDR3 is 13 amino acids. V lost 6 bases and J lost 1, with 12 bases in between.

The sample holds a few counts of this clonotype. This CDR3 is CASSEVSGDTQYF. The CDR3 DNA reads TGTGCCAGCAGTGAAGTTTCTGGGGATACGCAGTATTTT. The J gene is TRBJ2-3, the V gene TRBV6-1, with D uncertain. CDR1 is MNHNS, CDR2 SASEGT, per germline. The CDR3 is 13 residues long. The V gene lost 1 base and the J gene lost 6 bases, with 8 bases spanning the gap.

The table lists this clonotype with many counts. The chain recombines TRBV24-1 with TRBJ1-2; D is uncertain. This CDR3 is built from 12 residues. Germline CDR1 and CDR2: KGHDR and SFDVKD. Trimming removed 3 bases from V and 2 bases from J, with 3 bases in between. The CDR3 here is CATSDVNYGYTF. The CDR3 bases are TGTGCCACCAGTGATGTCAACTATGGCTACACCTTC.